The source of this T cell receptor (beta chain) is a study of CD8+ T cells in alopecia areata. Study-wide context: Tofacitinib therapy lasting 6 to 18 months was followed by 6 months off drug.

Sequencing templates came from extracted RNA that was reverse transcribed into cDNA. The protocol was immunoSEQ multiplex PCR, while the TCRdb copy is restricted to in-frame clones and leaves out a portion. Seen here are around 200,000 clones, roughly 50% observed once, and the top ten hold roughly 12%. Germline V gene sequence: CDR1 MGHRA, CDR2 YSYEKL. This CDR3 contains 14 residues. V shed 0 bases and J shed 8 bases, with 10 bases lying between them. A note on this clone: Its antigen is still unknown.

Study observations and caveats: When scalp samples are sequenced, resident alphabeta T cells of normal skin are also captured. Across lesional scalp, and particularly alopecia totalis/universalis, clonality surpassed that of normal scalp. Under tofacitinib, fewer expanded CD8+ clones appeared among the top 100 scalp clones.

Treatment defined: oral pan-JAK inhibitor, 5-10 mg twice daily. The chain combines TRBV4-1 with TRBJ1-4; D ambiguous. The TCR was taken from a human donor with alopecia areata. The source material was CD8+ T cells sorted from blood, sampled at week 24, from a patient treated with tofacitinib. The CDR3 DNA follows: TGCGCCAGCAGCCAAGAAGGAGGGATGGAAAAACTGTTTTTT. Amino acid sequence: CASSQEGGMEKLFF.